This record covers a single T cell receptor beta chain. The data originate from a study of blood T cell repertoires in COVID-19. Study-level background: There were acute and convalescent COVID-19 samples, and they came from the United States, Italy and Spain. Nucleic acid was either cDNA or gDNA, and it came from T cells, B-cell-depleted T cells, or PBMCs.

V shed 0 bases and J 5 bases; nucleotides not matched to a gene: 6. Germline V lookup: CDR1 LGHDT, CDR2 YNNKEL (reference sequence). The CDR3 extends over 16 amino acids. Methods used by the authors: Amplification of reference gene primers provided the estimated nucleated cell counts. Generated by immunoSEQ multiplex PCR, the TCRdb table keeps only in-frame clones and is missing some. D and trimming come from the DNA, and the V and J calls and clone size come from that table. The sample contains 340,000 or so clones, more than 70% of which appear only once. Sequencing was carried out using peripheral blood. The V gene is TRBV3-1 (or the pseudogene TRBV3-2), the J gene TRBJ1-1; TRBD1 matches at 10 bases. The sequence derives from a man younger than 40 with active or convalescent COVID-19. The CDR3 DNA reads TGTGCCAGCAGCCAAGATTCGACAGGGGGCATGACTGAAGCTTTCTTT. This gives the protein CASSQDSTGGMTEAFF.